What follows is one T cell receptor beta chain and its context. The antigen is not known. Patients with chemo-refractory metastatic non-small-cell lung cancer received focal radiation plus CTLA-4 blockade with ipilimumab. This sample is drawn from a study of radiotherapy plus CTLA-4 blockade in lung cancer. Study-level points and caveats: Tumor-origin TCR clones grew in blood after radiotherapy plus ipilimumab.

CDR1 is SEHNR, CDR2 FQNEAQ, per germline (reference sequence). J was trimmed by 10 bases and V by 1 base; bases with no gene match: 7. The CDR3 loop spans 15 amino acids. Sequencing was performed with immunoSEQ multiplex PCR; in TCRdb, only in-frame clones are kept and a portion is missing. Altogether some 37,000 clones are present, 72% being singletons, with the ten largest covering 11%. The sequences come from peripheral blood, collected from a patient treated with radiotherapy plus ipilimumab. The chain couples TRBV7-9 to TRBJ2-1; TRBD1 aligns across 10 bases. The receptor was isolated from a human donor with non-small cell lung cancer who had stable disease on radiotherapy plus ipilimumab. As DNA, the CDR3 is TGTGCCAGCAGCTTAGGAGGGACAGGGGTCGGGGAGCAGTTCTTC. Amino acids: CASSLGGTGVGEQFF. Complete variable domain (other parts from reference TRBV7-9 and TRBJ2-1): DTGVSQNPRHKITKRGQNVTFRCDPISEHNRLYWYRQTLGQGPEFLTYFQNEAQLEKSRLLSDRFSAERPKGSFSTLEIQRTEQGDSAMYLCASSLGGTGVGEQFFGPGTRLTVL.